This T cell receptor beta chain was recovered during a study of blood T cell dynamics during melanoma immunotherapy. Whole-study context: First-line therapy was either pembrolizumab or nivolumab with ipilimumab for metastatic melanoma.

Produced via immunoSEQ multiplex PCR; TCRdb's table is partial and in-frame only. The sample has about 8,500 clones, more than 65% seen once. V was trimmed by 7 bases and J by 8 bases, leaving 14 bases between them. The CDR3 has 12 residues. Germline V CDR1 and CDR2: LNHDA, SQIVND (reference sequence). This clone was seen only a few times. Noted time point: pre-treatment baseline. Sampling occurred pretreatment (T0) and at week 3 (W3), after cycle one of checkpoint blockade. Patients with prior systemic cancer treatment, concomitant immunosuppressants, or other active malignancies were excluded. V is TRBV19 and J is TRBJ1-2; weak D call: TRBD1 (5 bases). This specimen was blood, taken from a patient treated with checkpoint blockade. The sequence derives from a human donor with melanoma. This CDR3 is CASNGQGHGYTF. CDR3 nucleotide sequence: TGTGCCAGTAATGGGCAGGGCCACGGCTACACCTTC.